The clone carrying this T cell receptor beta chain was counted a few times. The ends lost 4 bases at V and 5 bases at J; junction bases unmatched: 9. The CDR3 has 16 residues. Germline assignment: CDR1 SGHRS and CDR2 YFSETQ. This entry belongs to a study of CD8+ T cells in alopecia areata. As for the study in general: Twice daily, treated patients received 5 to 10 mg of oral tofacitinib.

Sequencing relied on a cDNA template that was reverse transcribed from extracted RNA. TCRdb's table, derived via immunoSEQ multiplex PCR, lists solely in-frame clones and lacks some. The sample has more than 100,000 clones, 45% to 60% seen once. This sequence was found in a human donor with alopecia areata. This chain links TRBV5-1 with TRBJ2-2; 9 bases align to TRBD2. The sequences come from CD4+ T cells sorted from blood, collected at week 0. DNA of the CDR3: TGCGCCAGCAGCGAACAAACAGCGGGGGGAACCGGGGAGCTGTTTTTT. The encoded protein is CASSEQTAGGTGELFF.